Below, 18 T cell receptor beta chains from the same sample are listed, as sequenced in a study of graft-versus-host responses after intestinal transplantation. Method: immunoSEQ multiplex PCR; TCRdb's copy keeps in-frame clones and lacks some. Here the sample spans 95,000 to 100,000 clones, 86% being singletons. This material consisted of PBMCs, taken 255 days after intestinal transplant. These receptors were collected from a human patient who received an intestinal transplant, so some T cells may come from the graft donor.

The chain joins TRBV27 to TRBJ1-1; 8 positions match TRBD1. CDR1 is MNHEY and CDR2 is SMNVEV in the germline V gene (reference sequence). The J segment lost 4 bases and the V segment lost 8 bases, leaving 6 bases of the junction unmatched. CDR3 size: 13 residues. CDR3 in DNA: TGTGCCAGCGGGGGAGGACAGGGCACTGAAGCTTTCTTT. It specifies CASGGGQGTEAFF.

The rearrangement uses TRBV6-1 and TRBJ1-3; D gene ambiguous. The CDR3 is 15 amino acids. The V end was cut by 4 bases, the J end by 0 bases, with 10 bases between. Germline CDR1 MNHNS, CDR2 SASEGT. CDR3 in amino acids: CASSVEFSSGNTIYF. In DNA, the CDR3 is TGTGCCAGCAGTGTCGAGTTCAGCTCTGGAAACACCATATATTTT.

V usage is TRBV19 and J usage is TRBJ2-7, with D possibly being TRBD2 (6 bases). CDR3 size: 13 residues. V was shortened by 3 bases and J by 6 bases, with 12 bases between the two germline ends. CDR1 and CDR2 (germline): LNHDA, SQIVND (reference sequence). The CDR3: CASSMGGAGEQYF. Written as DNA, the CDR3 is TGTGCCAGTAGTATGGGGGGAGCGGGCGAGCAGTACTTC.

The chain couples TRBV5-6 to TRBJ2-4, with D unresolved. The CDR3 totals 13 residues. The ends were cut back, 4 bases at V and 3 bases at J, with 8 bases in the middle. Germline CDR1 and CDR2: SGHDT and YYEEEE. The CDR3 loop reads CASSQMGKNIQYF. As DNA, the CDR3 is TGTGCCAGCAGCCAAATGGGCAAAAACATTCAGTACTTC.

This rearrangement joins TRBV7-6 to TRBJ2-1, with unresolved D. The CDR3 spans 18 residues. The V gene lost 1 base and the J gene lost 0 bases, with 16 bases spanning the gap. Germline V gene lookup returns CDR1 SGHVS and CDR2 FNYEAQ. The CDR3 sequence is CASSLEGNSLSSYNEQFF. The CDR3 DNA is TGTGCCAGCAGCTTAGAAGGAAACAGTCTGAGCTCCTACAATGAGCAGTTCTTC.

CDR3: CASSPPDEPQHF. CDR3 sequence (DNA): TGTGCCAGCTCGCCCCCCGATGAGCCCCAGCATTTT. The rearrangement uses TRBV2 and TRBJ1-5; D is undetermined. The CDR3 consists of 12 residues. CDR1 and CDR2 (germline): SNHLY, FYNNEI. Trimming stripped 8 bases from V and 8 bases from J, with 13 bases between.

This clone was seen a handful of times. This chain joins TRBV7-4 and TRBJ1-5, with D possibly matching TRBD1 (5 bases). CDR3 length equals 15 residues. CDR1 is SGHVT and CDR2 is SQSDAQ in the germline V gene. CDR3 coding DNA: TGTCATCTCCGAGGGGCACCCAGCGTCCATCAGCCCCAGCATTTT. As protein: CHLRGAPSVHQPQHF.

The chain is built from TRBV4-1 and TRBJ2-5; 10 nucleotides line up with TRBD1. J gave up 3 bases and V 3 bases, and 7 bases lay outside the gene matches. Germline V gene sequence: CDR1 MGHRA, CDR2 YSYEKL. CDR3 length equals 16 residues. The CDR3 loop reads CASSHPDRGLEETQYF. In DNA, the CDR3 is TGCGCCAGCAGCCATCCCGACAGGGGGCTGGAAGAGACCCAGTACTTC.

This clone was found a few times. The gene calls are TRBV7-5 and TRBJ1-1; the table's D call of TRBD1 was not tested on the DNA. TRBV7-5 is classified as a pseudogene. The CDR3 is made up of 15 amino acids. Here the CDR3 DNA reads TGTGCCAGAAGCGACCGGGGACAGCCCAACACTGAAGCTTTCTTT. Amino acid sequence: CARSDRGQPNTEAFF.

This chain joins TRBV19 and TRBJ2-7, with TRBD2 as a possible D gene (5 bases). With 10 bases removed from V and 0 bases from J, the gap between germline ends came to 13 bases. This CDR3 region has 13 residues. Germline assignment: CDR1 LNHDA and CDR2 SQIVND (reference sequence). The CDR3 DNA follows: TGTGCCACCGGCGGGCTCAGCTCCTACGAGCAGTACTTC. This encodes CATGGLSSYEQYF. Complete variable domain (other parts from reference TRBV19 and TRBJ2-7): DGGITQSPKYLFRKEGQNVTLSCEQNLNHDAMYWYRQDPGQGLRLIYYSQIVNDFQKGDIAEGYSVSREKKESFPLTVTSAQKNPTAFYLCATGGLSSYEQYFGPGTRLTVT.

The CDR3 here is CASSLVGRRTGNTIYF. In DNA, the CDR3 is TGTGCCAGCAGCTTAGTAGGGAGGCGGACTGGAAACACCATATATTTT. The rearrangement joins TRBV13 to TRBJ1-3, with unresolved D. Trimming removed 1 base at V and 2 bases at J, with 12 bases between. The CDR3 is 16 amino acids. CDR1 is PRHDT and CDR2 is FYEKMQ in the germline V gene (reference sequence).

This chain links TRBV15 with TRBJ2-7, with 10 bases aligning to TRBD1. CDR3 length: 15 residues. In germline, CDR1 is LNHNV, CDR2 YYDKDF (reference sequence). V shed 0 bases and J 5 bases; nucleotides not matched to a gene: 4. The CDR3 DNA reads TGTGCCACCAGCAGAGAAGGGACAGGGGCCAACGAGCAGTACTTC. Translation gives CATSREGTGANEQYF. The full variable domain, its missing parts supplied by reference TRBV15 and TRBJ2-7, is DAMVIQNPRYQVTQFGKPVTLSCSQTLNHNVMYWYQQKSSQAPKLLFHYYDKDFNNEADTPDNFQSRRPNTSFCFLDIRSPGLGDTAMYLCATSREGTGANEQYFGPGTRLTVT.

In this sample, this clone turned up a few times. The rearrangement uses TRBV5-4 and TRBJ1-6; D remains unclear. Germline values: CDR1 SGHNT, CDR2 YYREEE (reference sequence). There are 17 residues in the CDR3. V gave up 6 bases and J gave up 7 bases, with 23 bases separating them. CDR3 coding DNA: TGTGCCAGCAAGAAGGCGGTAGATCGGGGAGGGAATTCACCCCTCCACTTT. Translation: CASKKAVDRGGNSPLHF.

In this sample, this clone turned up once. The V and J genes are TRBV6-5 and TRBJ1-6; D call uncertain. Germline V gene lookup returns CDR1 MNHEY and CDR2 SVGAGI. The CDR3 extends over 14 amino acids. V shed 8 bases and J shed 5 bases, with 13 bases lying between them. This CDR3 is CASSARGDNSPLHF. The CDR3 DNA follows: TGTGCCAGCTCGGCCCGGGGTGATAATTCACCCCTCCACTTT.

The chain joins TRBV4-1 to TRBJ2-3; D gene unclear. Germline lookup yields CDR1 MGHRA and CDR2 YSYEKL. Trimming left V 4 bases short and J 0 bases short, with 11 bases between. This CDR3 has 15 residues. CDR3 sequence reads: CASSLLPESTDTQYF. CDR3 nucleotide sequence: TGCGCCAGCAGCCTTCTGCCCGAAAGCACAGATACGCAGTATTTT.

The rearrangement links TRBV5-1 to TRBJ2-2; 9 nucleotides line up with TRBD2. Germline assignment: CDR1 SGHRS and CDR2 YFSETQ. V dropped 1 base and J dropped 6; count of bases not matched to a gene: 1. The CDR3 has 14 amino acids. Written as DNA, the CDR3 is TGCGCCAGCAGCTTGTCTAGCGGGGCCGGGGAGCTGTTTTTT. Translated, it gives CASSLSSGAGELFF.

The V gene is TRBV2, the J gene TRBJ2-7; 7 bases fit TRBD2. This CDR3 comprises 15 residues. Germline-derived CDR1 and CDR2 are SNHLY and FYNNEI. J was trimmed by 0 bases and V by 4 bases; bases with no gene match: 6. This CDR3 is CASSVERGFSYEQYF. The CDR3 DNA reads TGTGCCAGCAGTGTGGAGCGGGGATTCTCCTACGAGCAGTACTTC.

V is TRBV6-1 and J is TRBJ1-5, with D perhaps TRBD1 (5 bases). Trimming shortened V by 6 bases and J by 6 bases, and 15 bases separated the two germline ends. Looked up from germline, CDR1 is MNHNS and CDR2 is SASEGT. The CDR3 sequence is 14 residues long. In nucleotides, the CDR3 is TGTGCCAGCAGCAACGGGGTGGGGGGTCAGCCCCAGCATTTT. Protein: CASSNGVGGQPQHF.